Below are 26 T cell receptor beta chains sequenced from a single sample in a study of OX40 agonist ivuxolimab in advanced cancers. Generated by immunoSEQ multiplex PCR, the TCRdb table keeps only in-frame clones and is missing some. The data hold approximately 64,000 clones, with roughly 88% observed a single time. The sequencing here drew on CD4+ or CD8+ T cells sorted from blood, taken in a trial of the OX40 agonist ivuxolimab. The receptors stem from an adult with an advanced solid tumor such as melanoma, head and neck, liver or kidney cancer.

The CDR3 DNA reads as TGTGCCAGCGCCAACCCCCGGGGACTAGCGGGGGGTTCCGGAATTAGCTCCTACAATGAGCAGTTCTTC. It yields the protein CASANPRGLAGGSGISSYNEQFF. This sequence joins TRBV27 and TRBJ2-1, with 15 bases lining up with TRBD2. Trimming took 8 bases from V and 0 from J; bases not matched to a gene: 23. Germline V lookup: CDR1 MNHEY, CDR2 SMNVEV (reference sequence). The CDR3 consists of 23 residues.

The V and J genes are TRBV28 and TRBJ2-3, with 12 bases matching TRBD2. Per the germline V gene, CDR1 is MDHEN and CDR2 is SYDVKM. J was trimmed by 6 bases and V by 2 bases; bases with no gene match: 18. The CDR3 contains 20 residues. CDR3 nucleotide sequence: TGTGCCAGCAGTTTACTTTTCACCCTTCTAGCGGGGGGGCCCGGGGATACGCAGTATTTT. Translating gives CASSLLFTLLAGGPGDTQYF.

The chain employs TRBV7-6 and TRBJ1-1, with 7 bases lining up with TRBD1. V shed 5 bases, J shed 10 bases, and the junction held 4 bases outside the gene matches. CDR1 and CDR2 from the germline V gene are SGHVS and FNYEAQ. The CDR3 is made up of 11 amino acids. The CDR3 DNA sequence: TGTGCCAGCAGCGGGACAGCTTTAGCTTTCTTT. Translation gives CASSGTALAFF.

This clone appeared once. The chain combines TRBV28 with TRBJ1-5, with D possibly being TRBD1 (6 bases). Deletions cut 6 bases from V and 2 bases from J, with 14 bases between. Germline V gives CDR1 MDHEN, CDR2 SYDVKM. CDR3 length equals 15 residues. CDR3: CASSFSGGRNQPQHF. CDR3 in DNA: TGTGCCAGCAGCTTCTCTGGGGGGCGCAATCAGCCCCAGCATTTT.

The chain is built from TRBV28 and TRBJ2-6; D remains ambiguous. CDR1 and CDR2 from the germline V gene are MDHEN and SYDVKM. This CDR3 has 15 residues. The germline V and J ends were trimmed by 7 bases and 4 bases, with 14 bases remaining between them. CDR3 in DNA: TGTGCCAGCACGTGGCGCATGAGGGGGGCCAACGTCCTGACTTTC. Translation gives CASTWRMRGANVLTF.

The chain joins TRBV7-2 to TRBJ2-2; D is uncertain. The CDR3 is 16 amino acids. Trimming pared 0 bases from V and 2 bases from J, leaving 10 bases between. Germline V gene sequence: CDR1 SGHTA, CDR2 FQGNSA. CDR3 sequence reads: CASSLAFAPNTGELFF. DNA for the CDR3: TGTGCCAGCAGCTTAGCGTTTGCGCCCAACACCGGGGAGCTGTTTTTT.

The V and J genes are TRBV18 and TRBJ2-1; no clear D. Trimming took 2 bases from V and 0 from J, leaving 8 bases between them. CDR1 KGHSH and CDR2 LQKENI come from the germline V gene. CDR3 length: 15 residues. The CDR3 DNA follows: TGTGCCAGCTCACCAATGGCGGCCTCCTACAATGAGCAGTTCTTC. Its protein product is CASSPMAASYNEQFF.

The chain employs TRBV7-2 and TRBJ2-1; 7 bases line up with TRBD1. CDR1 and CDR2 (germline): SGHTA, FQGNSA. Germline trimming cut 3 bases from V and 3 bases from J; bases unmatched to any gene: 2. The CDR3 has 14 amino acids. CDR3: CASSFAGGYNEQFF. CDR3 nucleotide sequence: TGTGCCAGCAGCTTCGCAGGGGGCTACAATGAGCAGTTCTTC.

This chain connects TRBV4-2 to TRBJ2-7, with D maybe TRBD1 (5 bases). This CDR3 is 14 amino acids long. Looked up from germline, CDR1 is LGHNA and CDR2 is YNFKEQ. Trimming cost V 3 bases and J 4 bases, with 13 bases left between them. The CDR3 here is CASSHRTRGYEQYF. In nucleotides, the CDR3 is TGTGCCAGCAGCCATCGGACAAGGGGATACGAGCAGTACTTC.

This clone was recorded only once. The gene calls are TRBV18 and TRBJ2-7, with D maybe TRBD1 (6 bases). This CDR3 contains 14 residues. Germline V CDR1 and CDR2: KGHSH, LQKENI. The ends were cut back, 5 bases at V and 6 bases at J, with 17 bases in the middle. In DNA, the CDR3 is TGTGCCAGCTCAGAAACGACAGGTCGTCGCGAGCAGTACTTC. Translated: CASSETTGRREQYF.

The chain recombines TRBV19 with TRBJ2-3; D unresolved. With 7 bases removed from V and 0 bases from J, the gap between germline ends came to 11 bases. The CDR3 spans 14 residues. Germline values: CDR1 LNHDA, CDR2 SQIVND (reference sequence). The CDR3 DNA follows: TGTGCCAGTACTGACCAGTTTAGCACAGATACGCAGTATTTT. This encodes CASTDQFSTDTQYF.

J is TRBJ1-6 and V is TRBV12-2. TRBV12-2 is marked as a pseudogene. CDR3 length: 20 amino acids. For the CDR3, the DNA is TGTGCAAGTCGCTTAGCGGGGGAAGGGACGAGACCCTCCTATAATTCACCCCTCCACTTT. Translation gives CASRLAGEGTRPSYNSPLHF.

The chain uses TRBV5-4 and TRBJ2-6; no clear D gene. Germline values: CDR1 SGHNT, CDR2 YYREEE (reference sequence). The CDR3 extends over 16 amino acids. V was pared by 0 bases and J by 3 bases, with 10 bases between. DNA of the CDR3: TGTGCCAGCAGCTTGGGTCTCCCTGGTGGGGCCAACGTCCTGACTTTC. It encodes CASSLGLPGGANVLTF.

V is TRBV2 and J is TRBJ2-6, with 11 bases aligning to TRBD2. The CDR3 covers 21 residues. Germline V lookup: CDR1 SNHLY, CDR2 FYNNEI. The V segment lost 5 bases and the J segment 0 bases; nucleotides outside the gene matches: 15. The CDR3 is CASSKQGGRLAGLSGANVLTF. CDR3 coding DNA: TGTGCCAGCAGTAAACAGGGGGGCCGACTAGCGGGGCTCTCTGGGGCCAACGTCCTGACTTTC.

This chain links TRBV30 with TRBJ2-6; D ambiguous. The CDR3 sequence is 12 residues long. Germline V gene lookup returns CDR1 GTSNPN and CDR2 SVGIG (reference sequence). V lost 3 bases to trimming and J lost 2 bases, with 2 bases between them. In nucleotides, the CDR3 is TGTGCCTGGAGGACTGGGGCCAACGTCCTGACTTTC. It encodes CAWRTGANVLTF.

The chain carries TRBV12-5 and TRBJ1-2; TRBD1 might be the D (5 bases). V lost 2 bases, J lost 13 bases, and 11 bases lay in between. The V gene's germline CDR1 is LGHNT and CDR2 FRNRAP. This CDR3 region has 11 residues. The DNA for the CDR3 is TGTGCTAGTGGTTTGTCGGGCAGGGCCACCTTC. This encodes CASGLSGRATF.

V usage is TRBV11-2 and J usage is TRBJ1-3, with 8 bases aligning to TRBD1. The J segment lost 8 bases and the V segment lost 3 bases, leaving 6 bases of the junction unmatched. The germline gives CDR1 SGHAT, CDR2 FQNNGV. CDR3 size: 14 residues. CDR3 residues: CASSFQGARDTIYF. The CDR3 coding sequence is TGTGCCAGCAGCTTCCAGGGGGCGAGGGACACCATATATTTT.

The chain is built from TRBV27 and TRBJ2-2; no clear D gene. Germline CDR1 is MNHEY and CDR2 is SMNVEV (reference sequence). This CDR3 is 14 amino acids long. Trimming removed 3 bases at V and 2 bases at J, with 7 bases between. The CDR3 reads CASSLQANTGELFF. CDR3 sequence (DNA): TGTGCCAGCAGTTTGCAGGCCAACACCGGGGAGCTGTTTTTT.

This clone was observed a single time. J is TRBJ2-7 and V is TRBV28; 8 bases are shared with TRBD1. This CDR3 spans 16 amino acids. Germline CDR1 and CDR2: MDHEN and SYDVKM. V shed 4 bases and J 0 bases; nucleotides not matched to a gene: 8. The CDR3 is CASSSFTGTGSYEQYF. In DNA form, the CDR3 reads TGTGCCAGCAGTTCATTTACTGGGACAGGCTCCTACGAGCAGTACTTC.

This chain connects TRBV30 to TRBJ1-2, with D unresolved. This CDR3 spans 11 amino acids. Per the germline V gene, CDR1 is GTSNPN and CDR2 is SVGIG (reference sequence). Trimming removed 0 bases from V and 7 bases from J, with 6 bases in between. CDR3 in DNA: TGTGCCTGGAGTGTAAACGGTGGCTACACCTTC. This codes for CAWSVNGGYTF.

V and J are TRBV7-9 and TRBJ1-6; no definite D call. V lost 3 bases and J lost 6, with 6 bases in between. The CDR3 covers 13 residues. Germline V gene sequence: CDR1 SEHNR, CDR2 FQNEAQ (reference sequence). This CDR3 reads CASSFQRNSPLHF. CDR3 DNA: TGTGCCAGCAGCTTCCAGCGTAATTCACCCCTCCACTTT.

Turning to this clone: The sample carries other DNA sequences with the same CDR3. The V gene is TRBV9, the J gene TRBJ1-3; D not resolved. The germline gives CDR1 SGDLS, CDR2 YYNGEE. The CDR3 has 15 residues. Deletions cut 0 bases from V and 0 bases from J, with 7 bases between. The CDR3 loop reads CASSVELSSGNTIYF. The CDR3 coding sequence is TGTGCCAGCAGCGTAGAGCTTTCCTCTGGAAACACCATATATTTT. Full variable domain (rest looked up from reference TRBV9 and TRBJ1-3): DSGVTQTPKHLITATGQRVTLRCSPRSGDLSVYWYQQSLDQGLQFLIQYYNGEERAKGNILERFSAQQFPDLHSELNLSSLELGDSALYFCASSVELSSGNTIYFGEGSWLTVV.

The V gene is TRBV5-1, the J gene TRBJ2-3; D is possibly TRBD1 (5 bases). The V and J ends lost 0 bases and 3 bases respectively, with 14 bases between them. The CDR3 length is 16 residues. Germline loops: CDR1 SGHRS, CDR2 YFSETQ. CDR3 nucleotide sequence: TGCGCCAGCAGCTTGGTCCTGACAGCCGGAACAGATACGCAGTATTTT. Translation gives CASSLVLTAGTDTQYF.

This clone was found once. V and J are TRBV6-1 and TRBJ1-1, with D uncertain. The CDR3 extends over 14 amino acids. With 1 base removed from V and 2 bases from J, the gap between germline ends came to 8 bases. Per germline, CDR1 MNHNS and CDR2 SASEGT. In DNA form, the CDR3 reads TGTGCCAGCAGTGAAGTTGGCCACAACACTGAAGCTTTCTTT. Protein sequence: CASSEVGHNTEAFF.

V usage is TRBV6-1 and J usage is TRBJ1-1; 8 nucleotides line up with TRBD1. The V gene's germline CDR1 is MNHNS and CDR2 SASEGT. This CDR3 is 15 amino acids long. J was trimmed by 7 bases and V by 10 bases; bases with no gene match: 17. The CDR3 reads CATSGRGLGRGEAFF. CDR3 nucleotide sequence: TGTGCCACTTCAGGCAGGGGGCTCGGTAGGGGTGAAGCTTTCTTT.

The chain couples TRBV29-1 to TRBJ1-2; 9 nucleotides match TRBD1. The CDR3 has 16 residues. The J segment lost 5 bases and the V segment lost 5 bases, leaving 15 bases of the junction unmatched. Germline V gives CDR1 SQVTM, CDR2 ANQGSEA. In DNA, the CDR3 is TGCAGCGTTCTCAGACAGGACAGGGGAGAATTATATGGCTACACCTTC. This codes for CSVLRQDRGELYGYTF.